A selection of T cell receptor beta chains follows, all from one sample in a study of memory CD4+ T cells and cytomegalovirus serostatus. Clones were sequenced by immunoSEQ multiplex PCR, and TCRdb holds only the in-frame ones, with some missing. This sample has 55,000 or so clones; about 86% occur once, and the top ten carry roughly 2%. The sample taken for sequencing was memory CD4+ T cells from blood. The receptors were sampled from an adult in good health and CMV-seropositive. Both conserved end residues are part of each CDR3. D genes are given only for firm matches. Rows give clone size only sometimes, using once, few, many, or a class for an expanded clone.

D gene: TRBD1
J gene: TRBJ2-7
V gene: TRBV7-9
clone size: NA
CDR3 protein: CASSPRPGQGGEQYF
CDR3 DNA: TGTGCCAGCAGCCCGAGACCGGGACAGGGTGGCGAGCAGTACTTC

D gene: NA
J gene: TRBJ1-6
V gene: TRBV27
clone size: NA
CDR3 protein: CASSSGYGNSPLHF
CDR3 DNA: TGTGCCAGCAGTTCCGGTTATGGAAATTCACCCCTCCACTTT

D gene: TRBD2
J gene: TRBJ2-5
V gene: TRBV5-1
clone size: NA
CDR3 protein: CASSPGLAEETQYF
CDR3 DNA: TGCGCCAGCAGCCCCGGACTAGCGGAAGAGACCCAGTACTTC

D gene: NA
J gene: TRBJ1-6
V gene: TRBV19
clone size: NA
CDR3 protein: CASSIGLQGSPLHF
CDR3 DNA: TGTGCCAGTAGTATAGGTTTACAGGGCTCACCCCTCCACTTT

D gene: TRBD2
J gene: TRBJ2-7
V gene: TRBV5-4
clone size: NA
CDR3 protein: CASSLGSGGEEQYF
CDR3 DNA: TGTGCCAGCAGCTTGGGCAGCGGGGGTGAGGAGCAGTACTTC

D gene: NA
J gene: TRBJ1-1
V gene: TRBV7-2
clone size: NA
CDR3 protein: CASSLEGVGTEAFF
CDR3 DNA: TGTGCCAGCAGCTTAGAGGGAGTAGGAACTGAAGCTTTCTTT

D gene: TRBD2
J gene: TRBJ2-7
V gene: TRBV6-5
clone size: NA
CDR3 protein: CASSTTSVDYEQYF
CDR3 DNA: TGTGCCAGCAGTACGACTAGCGTCGACTACGAGCAGTACTTC

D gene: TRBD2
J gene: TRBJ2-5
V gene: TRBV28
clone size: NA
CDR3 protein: CASSLSLAGGLGTQYF
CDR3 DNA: TGTGCCAGCAGTTTATCCCTAGCGGGGGGCCTTGGGACCCAGTACTTC

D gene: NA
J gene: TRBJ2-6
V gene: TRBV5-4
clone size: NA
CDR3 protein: CASSLSSGANVLTF
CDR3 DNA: TGTGCCAGCAGCTTGTCCTCTGGGGCCAACGTCCTGACTTTC

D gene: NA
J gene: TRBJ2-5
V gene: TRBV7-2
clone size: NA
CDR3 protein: CASSHSRRGHQETQYF
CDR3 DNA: TGTGCCAGCAGCCACTCCCGCCGGGGCCATCAAGAGACCCAGTACTTC

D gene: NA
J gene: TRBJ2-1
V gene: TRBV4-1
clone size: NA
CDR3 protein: CASSQGRGVRGEQFF
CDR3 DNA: TGCGCCAGCAGCCAGGGGCGGGGAGTGAGGGGAGAGCAGTTCTTC

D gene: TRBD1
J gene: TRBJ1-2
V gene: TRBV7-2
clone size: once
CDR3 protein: CASSLSSTGVSGYTF
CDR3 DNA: TGTGCCAGCAGCTTGAGTAGTACAGGGGTATCTGGCTACACCTTC

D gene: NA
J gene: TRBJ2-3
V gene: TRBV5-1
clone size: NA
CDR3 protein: CASFLGAGDTQYF
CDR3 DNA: TGCGCCAGCTTTCTTGGAGCTGGAGATACGCAGTATTTT

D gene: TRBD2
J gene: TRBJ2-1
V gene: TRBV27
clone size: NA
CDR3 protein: CASRPFSGGSLSEQFF
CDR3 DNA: TGTGCCAGCAGGCCATTTAGCGGGGGGTCTCTCAGTGAGCAGTTCTTC

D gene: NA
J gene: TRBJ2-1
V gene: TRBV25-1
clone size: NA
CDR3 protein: CASSHPTGPFNEQFF
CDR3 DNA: TGTGCCAGCAGTCATCCTACAGGTCCCTTCAATGAGCAGTTCTTC

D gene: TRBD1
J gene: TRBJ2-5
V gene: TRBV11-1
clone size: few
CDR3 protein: CASSSDRGWETQYF
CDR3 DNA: TGTGCCAGCAGCTCGGACAGGGGGTGGGAGACCCAGTACTTC

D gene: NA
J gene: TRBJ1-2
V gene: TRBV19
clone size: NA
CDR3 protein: CASSTFLRTEAYGYTF
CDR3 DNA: TGTGCCAGTAGTACCTTCCTTCGGACAGAGGCCTATGGCTACACCTTC

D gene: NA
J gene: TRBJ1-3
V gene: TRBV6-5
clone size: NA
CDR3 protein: CASSPLFVSGNTIYF
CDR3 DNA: TGTGCCAGCAGTCCCTTGTTCGTTTCTGGAAACACCATATATTTT

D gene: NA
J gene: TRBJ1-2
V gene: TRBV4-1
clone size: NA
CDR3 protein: CASSRGGAYGYTF
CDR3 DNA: TGCGCCAGCAGCCGGGGGGGAGCCTACGGGTACACCTTC

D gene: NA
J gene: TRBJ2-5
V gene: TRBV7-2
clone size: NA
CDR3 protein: CASNLGGRGETQYF
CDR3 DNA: TGTGCCAGCAACTTGGGTGGAAGGGGGGAGACCCAGTACTTC

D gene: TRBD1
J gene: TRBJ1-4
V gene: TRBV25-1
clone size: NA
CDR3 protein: CASNPGQGNEKLFF
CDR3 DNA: TGTGCCAGCAACCCGGGACAGGGGAACGAAAAACTGTTTTTT

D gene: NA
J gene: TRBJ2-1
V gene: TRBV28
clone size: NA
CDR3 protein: CAIGTAYNEQFF
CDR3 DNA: TGTGCCATAGGGACGGCTTACAATGAGCAGTTCTTC

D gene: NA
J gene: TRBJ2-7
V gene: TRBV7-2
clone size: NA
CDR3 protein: CASSLGRDGLYF
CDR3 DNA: TGTGCCAGCAGCTTAGGCCGGGATGGGTTGTACTTC

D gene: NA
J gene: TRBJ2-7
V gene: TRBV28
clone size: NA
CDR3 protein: CASSSVVYEQYF
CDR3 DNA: TGTGCCAGCAGTTCTGTAGTCTACGAGCAGTACTTC